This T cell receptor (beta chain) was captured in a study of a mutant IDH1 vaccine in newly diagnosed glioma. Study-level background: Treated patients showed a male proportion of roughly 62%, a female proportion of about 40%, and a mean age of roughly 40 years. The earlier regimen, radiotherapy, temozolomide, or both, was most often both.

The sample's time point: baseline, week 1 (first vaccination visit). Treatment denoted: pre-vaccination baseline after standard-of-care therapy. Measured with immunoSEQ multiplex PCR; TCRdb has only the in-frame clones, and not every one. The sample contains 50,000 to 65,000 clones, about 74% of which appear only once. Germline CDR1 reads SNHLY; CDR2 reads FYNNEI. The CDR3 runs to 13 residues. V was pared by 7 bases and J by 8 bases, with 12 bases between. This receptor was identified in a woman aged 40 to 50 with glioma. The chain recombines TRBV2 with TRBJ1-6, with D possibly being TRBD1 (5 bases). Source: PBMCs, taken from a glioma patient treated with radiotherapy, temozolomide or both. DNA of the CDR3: TGTGCCAGCAAGGGGATAAGGGATTCACCCCTCCACTTT. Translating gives CASKGIRDSPLHF.